Below, 28 T cell receptor beta chains from the same sample are listed, as sequenced in a study of human T cells and chemical hapten exposure. TCRdb itself ran the RACE reads through MiXCR, one entry per CDR3 protein. The table records 60,000 to 70,000 distinct CDR3 sequences, about a tenth of them present only once. Described time point: pre-sensitization, week 0. Stated treatment: therapeutic diphenylcyclopropenone sensitization with weekly scalp DPC. The source material was whole blood, sampled in connection with sensitization to the hapten diphenylcyclopropenone (DPC). The receptor source for this set is a woman aged 45-65 years with alopecia areata. Some clones in this sample may be carry-over from other donors' samples.

This clonotype has ten or more counts. The rearrangement links TRBV4-2 to TRBJ2-3; tentative D call: TRBD2 (5 bases). This CDR3 has 16 residues. The V gene's germline CDR1 is LGHNA and CDR2 YNFKEQ. Trimming shortened V by 1 base and J by 3 bases, and 14 bases separated the two germline ends. The CDR3 reads CASSQGRLSGTDTQYF. DNA for the CDR3: TGTGCCAGCAGCCAAGGTAGACTCTCGGGGACAGATACGCAGTATTTT.

This clonotype was counted ten times or more. The chain recombines TRBV7-8 with TRBJ1-2; D remains ambiguous. The germline V and J ends were trimmed by 5 bases and 4 bases, with 17 bases remaining between them. The CDR3 is 15 residues long. Germline V CDR1 and CDR2: SGHVS, FQNEAQ. Here the CDR3 reads CASSPLGPTGYGYTF. In nucleotides, the CDR3 is TGTGCCAGCAGCCCCCTCGGCCCCACCGGCTATGGCTACACCTTC.

This clonotype was recorded many times. This rearrangement joins TRBV19 to TRBJ1-5, with a possible D match to TRBD1 (5 bases). V was trimmed by 3 bases and J by 0 bases, leaving 15 bases between them. This CDR3 comprises 17 residues. Germline values: CDR1 LNHDA, CDR2 SQIVND (reference sequence). The CDR3 region has the DNA TGTGCCAGTAGTATCGGGGTCAGGGCACGTAGCAATCAGCCCCAGCATTTT. Translating gives CASSIGVRARSNQPQHF.

This clonotype was detected ten times or more. This chain joins TRBV7-9 and TRBJ2-3; 10 bases fit TRBD2. This CDR3 spans 16 amino acids. Per the germline V gene, CDR1 is SEHNR and CDR2 is FQNEAQ (reference sequence). The ends lost 1 base at V and 5 bases at J; junction bases unmatched: 6. CDR3 in DNA: TGTGCCAGCAGCTTAGTGTCTAGCGGGAGTGGAGATACGCAGTATTTT. Amino acids: CASSLVSSGSGDTQYF.

This clonotype has ten or more counts. This chain uses TRBV12-3 or TRBV12-4 with TRBJ2-5, with a weak D call TRBD1 (5 bases). This CDR3 has 15 residues. Deletions cut 6 bases from V and 3 bases from J, with 17 bases between. CDR3 in amino acids: CASSRGKTEKETQYF. The CDR3 DNA reads TGTGCCAGCAGCCGAGGCAAGACAGAGAAAGAGACCCAGTACTTC.

This clonotype was seen many times. The genes are TRBV28 and TRBJ1-1; a possible D gene is TRBD1 (6 bases). This CDR3 region has 13 residues. V was clipped by 8 bases and J by 6 bases, with 16 bases between them. From germline, CDR1 is MDHEN and CDR2 SYDVKM. CDR3 sequence (DNA): TGTGCCAGCGCTACAGGGTGGGGCTCTGAAGCTTTCTTT. Protein product: CASATGWGSEAFF. Full variable domain (rest looked up from reference TRBV28 and TRBJ1-1): DVKVTQSSRYLVKRTGEKVFLECVQDMDHENMFWYRQDPGLGLRLIYFSYDVKMKEKGDIPEGYSVSREKKERFSLILESASTNQTSMYLCASATGWGSEAFFGQGTRLTVV.

This clonotype has a single count. The chain is built from TRBV29-1 and TRBJ1-2, with 8 bases fitting TRBD1. The germline V gene encodes CDR1 SQVTM and CDR2 ANQGSEA. Unmatched junction bases numbered 9, after V lost 6 bases and J lost 6 bases. This CDR3 has 13 amino acids. The CDR3 nucleotides are TGCAGCGTCGTCAGACAGGGGCGCCATGGCTACACCTTC. Protein sequence: CSVVRQGRHGYTF. Together with reference TRBV29-1 and TRBJ1-2, the CDR3 gives the full variable domain: SAVISQKPSRDICQRGTSLTIQCQVDSQVTMMFWYRQQPGQSLTLIATANQGSEATYESGFVIDKFPISRPNLTFSTLTVSNMSPEDSSIYLCSVVRQGRHGYTFGSGTRLTVV.

This clonotype was picked up many times. The chain carries TRBV29-1 and TRBJ1-1; 8 bases agree with TRBD1. The V segment lost 7 bases and the J segment 5 bases; nucleotides outside the gene matches: 9. There are 13 residues in the CDR3. The germline CDR1 and CDR2 sequences are SQVTM and ANQGSEA. CDR3 sequence reads: CSGQTGVMTEAFF. As DNA, the CDR3 is TGCAGCGGACAGACAGGGGTCATGACTGAAGCTTTCTTT. Looking up the rest from reference TRBV29-1 and TRBJ1-1 gives the full variable domain: SAVISQKPSRDICQRGTSLTIQCQVDSQVTMMFWYRQQPGQSLTLIATANQGSEATYESGFVIDKFPISRPNLTFSTLTVSNMSPEDSSIYLCSGQTGVMTEAFFGQGTRLTVV.

The chain links TRBV19 to TRBJ2-7, with D perhaps TRBD2 (6 bases). V lost 3 bases, J lost 2 bases, and 20 bases lay in between. The CDR3 has 17 residues. The germline gives CDR1 LNHDA, CDR2 SQIVND (reference sequence). In DNA, the CDR3 is TGTGCCAGTAGTATCGGGGGTCCGGGGAGTCGCACCTACGAGCAGTACTTC. Protein: CASSIGGPGSRTYEQYF.

There are many counts of this clonotype. The CDR3 loop is CASIKRRGGVHDEQYF. CDR3 nucleotide sequence: TGTGCCAGCATCAAAAGGCGTGGCGGTGTACACGACGAGCAGTACTTC. J is TRBJ2-7 and V is TRBV2; D remains ambiguous. Deletions cut 7 bases from V and 5 bases from J, with 24 bases between. Germline lookup yields CDR1 SNHLY and CDR2 FYNNEI. The CDR3 spans 16 residues. Supplemented by reference TRBV2 and TRBJ2-7, the full variable domain reads EPEVTQTPSHQVTQMGQEVILRCVPISNHLYFYWYRQILGQKVEFLVSFYNNEISEKSEIFDDQFSVERPDGSNFTLKIRSTKLEDSAMYFCASIKRRGGVHDEQYFGPGTRLTVT.

The chain carries TRBV6-6 and TRBJ2-5, with D uncertain. The germline V gene encodes CDR1 MNHNY and CDR2 SVGAGI (reference sequence). Trimming stripped 2 bases from V and 2 bases from J, with 3 bases between. The CDR3 extends over 12 amino acids. The CDR3 DNA reads as TGTGCCAGCAGTTACACTCAAGAGACCCAGTACTTC. Translated: CASSYTQETQYF.

This clonotype was found many times. The CDR3 nucleotides read TGCAGTGCTAGAGGCCTAGCGGGAGCCTACGAGCAGTACTTC. Translating it yields CSARGLAGAYEQYF. This chain links TRBV20-1 with TRBJ2-7, with TRBD2 identical over 10 bases. V trimming: 1 base; J trimming: 2 bases; junction bases outside the gene matches: 2. Germline CDR1 reads DFQATT; CDR2 reads SNEGSKA (reference sequence). There are 14 residues in the CDR3.

This clonotype came up many times. The V call is TRBV20-1, the J call TRBJ2-1, with TRBD1 matching 10 bases. Germline V gives CDR1 DFQATT, CDR2 SNEGSKA (reference sequence). The CDR3 runs to 13 residues. With 2 bases clipped from V and 15 bases from J, the junction kept 10 bases outside the gene matches. The CDR3 sequence is CSARRQGAYSPFF. CDR3 bases: TGCAGTGCTAGACGACAGGGGGCGTACAGTCCGTTCTTC.

This clonotype occurred many times. The V call is TRBV20-1, the J call TRBJ1-4, with D possibly being TRBD1 (5 bases). The length of the CDR3 is 13 residues. CDR1 and CDR2 from the germline V gene are DFQATT and SNEGSKA (reference sequence). V was cut by 1 base and J by 7 bases, with 10 bases left in between. Here the CDR3 reads CSARVSGFEKLFF. CDR3 DNA sequence: TGCAGTGCTAGAGTATCAGGGTTTGAAAAACTGTTTTTT.

The rearrangement joins TRBV6-5 to TRBJ2-3; no reliable D call. This CDR3 comprises 14 residues. Germline lookup yields CDR1 MNHEY and CDR2 SVGAGI. V lost 9 bases and J lost 0, with 13 bases in between. This CDR3 is CASRKHGSTDTQYF. The CDR3, as DNA: TGTGCCAGTCGGAAACATGGGAGCACAGATACGCAGTATTTT.

The table lists this clonotype with many counts. The V call is TRBV29-1, the J call TRBJ1-1; TRBD1 agrees at 8 bases. Germline V gene lookup returns CDR1 SQVTM and CDR2 ANQGSEA. V was clipped by 7 bases and J by 5 bases; unmatched bases: 15. The CDR3 loop spans 15 amino acids. CDR3 in amino acids: CSATFLLQGATEAFF. CDR3 DNA: TGCAGCGCAACATTTCTCCTCCAGGGGGCAACTGAAGCTTTCTTT.

This clonotype appeared a few times. The rearrangement uses TRBV7-2 and TRBJ2-1; D is uncertain. The CDR3 contains 12 residues. Germline lookup yields CDR1 SGHTA and CDR2 FQGNSA. Deletions cut 5 bases from V and 9 bases from J, with 11 bases between. The CDR3 DNA is TGTGCCAGCAGCCTCACTACTCGTGAGCAGTTCTTC. This gives the protein CASSLTTREQFF.

This clonotype was seen more than once but under ten times. This sequence joins TRBV27 and TRBJ1-1, with TRBD1 matching over 8 bases. Germline loops: CDR1 MNHEY, CDR2 SMNVEV (reference sequence). Germline trimming cut 6 bases from V and 4 bases from J; bases unmatched to any gene: 4. The CDR3 totals 13 residues. This CDR3 is CASRRTGSTEAFF. The CDR3, as DNA: TGTGCCAGCAGACGGACAGGGTCCACTGAAGCTTTCTTT.

The rearrangement uses TRBV9 and TRBJ1-1, with D unclear. The germline V gene encodes CDR1 SGDLS and CDR2 YYNGEE. The V end was cut by 0 bases, the J end by 0 bases, with 9 bases between. The CDR3 length is 15 residues. CDR3 sequence: CASSVVEGLNTEAFF. CDR3 sequence (DNA): TGTGCCAGCAGCGTAGTGGAGGGCTTGAACACTGAAGCTTTCTTT.

This clonotype showed up many times. This chain joins TRBV27 and TRBJ2-2; 8 positions match TRBD1. Germline V CDR1 and CDR2: MNHEY, SMNVEV (reference sequence). The CDR3 consists of 16 residues. Trimming cost V 6 bases and J 1 base; bases outside gene matches: 7. CDR3 nucleotide sequence: TGTGCCAGCAGCTCTCAGGGGGCTCGGAACACCGGGGAGCTGTTTTTT. Residues: CASSSQGARNTGELFF.

This clonotype occurred a few times. The CDR3: CASSMGNEQYF. The CDR3 region has the DNA TGTGCCAGTAGTATGGGGAACGAGCAGTACTTC. The V call is TRBV19, the J call TRBJ2-7; no clear D. The V gene lost 3 bases and the J gene lost 5 bases, with 5 bases spanning the gap. In germline, CDR1 is LNHDA, CDR2 SQIVND (reference sequence). The CDR3 runs 11 residues.

This clonotype was seen many times. The gene calls are TRBV28 and TRBJ2-6; 7 positions match TRBD1. The junction had 5 bases not matched to a gene; V was cut back by 6 bases and J by 0 bases. This CDR3 is 16 amino acids long. CDR1 and CDR2 (germline): MDHEN, SYDVKM. This CDR3 is CASREGTDSGANVLTF. The CDR3 DNA sequence: TGTGCCAGCAGGGAAGGGACAGACTCTGGGGCCAACGTCCTGACTTTC.

This clonotype turned up a few times. The chain joins TRBV7-2 to TRBJ2-2; D gene ambiguous. In germline, CDR1 is SGHTA, CDR2 FQGNSA. Between the trimmed V and J ends, which lost 5 bases and 1 base, there was a span of 5 bases. CDR3 length equals 13 residues. The CDR3 here is CASSTWNTGELFF. The CDR3 DNA reads as TGTGCCAGCAGCACCTGGAACACCGGGGAGCTGTTTTTT.

This chain joins TRBV29-1 and TRBJ2-7, with D perhaps matching TRBD2 (6 bases). The length of the CDR3 is 14 residues. The V end lost 3 bases, the J end lost 0 bases, and 12 bases lay between the germline ends. CDR1 SQVTM and CDR2 ANQGSEA come from the germline V gene. CDR3 sequence reads: CSVEGDGSSYEQYF. The CDR3 bases are TGCAGCGTTGAGGGGGACGGGAGCTCCTACGAGCAGTACTTC.

At least ten counts were recorded for this clonotype. The chain couples TRBV28 to TRBJ2-7; TRBD2 matches at 12 bases. V lost 4 bases to trimming and J lost 7 bases; unmatched junction nucleotides: 11. CDR1 is MDHEN, CDR2 SYDVKM, per germline. There are 16 residues in the CDR3. CDR3 nucleotide sequence: TGTGCCAGCAGTTCCCCACTAGCGGGAGGCCAGGGAGAGCAGTACTTC. It specifies CASSSPLAGGQGEQYF.

This chain connects TRBV2 to TRBJ1-1; D is unclear. This CDR3 contains 11 residues. Germline CDR1 SNHLY, CDR2 FYNNEI. Trimming cost V 5 bases and J 7 bases, with 8 bases left between them. The CDR3 sequence: CASSISNEAFF. The CDR3 DNA reads TGTGCCAGCAGTATCAGTAATGAAGCTTTCTTT.

This clonotype was counted between two and nine times. V gene TRBV7-8 combines with J gene TRBJ2-1; D is possibly TRBD1 or TRBD2 (6 bases each). V lost 2 bases and J 0 bases, leaving 14 bases between the germline ends. The CDR3 extends over 17 amino acids. CDR1 is SGHVS and CDR2 is FQNEAQ in the germline V gene. CDR3 sequence (DNA): TGTGCCAGCAGCTTAAATCGGGGGCCACCCTCCTACAATGAGCAGTTCTTC. It yields the protein CASSLNRGPPSYNEQFF.

This clonotype was seen repeatedly, ten times or more. The J gene is TRBJ1-1, the V gene TRBV10-2, with TRBD1 as a possible D gene (5 bases). Trimming removed 9 bases from V and 5 bases from J, with 19 bases in between. This CDR3 has 14 amino acids. Germline CDR1 reads WSHSY; CDR2 reads SAAADI. The CDR3 DNA follows: TGCGCCAGTATGACGGGGCGGGGAGGGACTGAAGCTTTCTTT. It codes for CASMTGRGGTEAFF.